This paragraph covers one T cell receptor (beta chain) sequence. These data belong to a study of blood T cell repertoires in COVID-19. Background on the study: COVID-19 samples collected from the United States, Italy and Spain covered acute and convalescent phases. From T cells, B-cell-depleted T cells, or PBMCs came the material, which was cDNA or gDNA.

In the original workflow: Amplifying reference gene primers gave estimates of nucleated cell counts. Assay: immunoSEQ multiplex PCR; the TCRdb copy retains only in-frame clones and omits some. V and J calls and clone size are as listed in that table; D and trimming were resolved from the DNA. The table has roughly 70,000 clones, 75% to 90% seen once. CDR3 length: 13 amino acids. The V gene lost 7 bases and the J gene lost 6 bases, with 16 bases spanning the gap. The rearrangement links TRBV12-3 or TRBV12-4 to TRBJ2-7; tentative D call: TRBD1 (6 bases). The source of this sequence is a woman aged 45-65 years with active COVID-19. The sample consisted of peripheral blood. Here the CDR3 reads CASKETGGGEQYF. The CDR3 DNA reads as TGTGCCAGCAAAGAGACAGGTGGAGGCGAGCAGTACTTC.